The 20 T cell receptor beta chains below were found in one sample sequenced in a study of T cells after yellow fever vaccination. Each CDR3 protein gets one entry after TCRdb re-called the 5' RACE reads with MiXCR. This table has hundreds of thousands of distinct CDR3 sequences, about 19% appearing once. The specimen comprised PBMCs, sampled before the yellow fever booster vaccination. The receptors originated from a man younger than 35 who received the YFV17D yellow fever vaccine.

The rearrangement links TRBV5-6 to TRBJ2-2; D is possibly TRBD1 (5 bases). CDR3 length: 16 amino acids. Germline values: CDR1 SGHDT, CDR2 YYEEEE. V was trimmed by 0 bases and J by 3 bases, leaving 12 bases between them. CDR3 sequence: CASSLVGREDTGELFF. The CDR3 DNA reads TGTGCCAGCAGCTTGGTAGGCAGGGAAGACACCGGGGAGCTGTTTTTT.

There are a few counts of this clonotype. The genes are TRBV5-1 and TRBJ2-3, with unresolved D. CDR1 SGHRS and CDR2 YFSETQ come from the germline V gene. Deletions cut 0 bases from V and 1 base from J, with 6 bases between. The CDR3 has 14 amino acids. The CDR3: CASSLEPRTDTQYF. The CDR3 DNA reads as TGCGCCAGCAGCTTGGAACCGCGCACAGATACGCAGTATTTT.

The gene calls are TRBV5-1 and TRBJ1-1; D possibly corresponds to TRBD1 (6 bases). This CDR3 has 14 residues. Germline CDR1 SGHRS, CDR2 YFSETQ. V was shortened by 7 bases and J by 6 bases, with 19 bases between the two germline ends. DNA of the CDR3: TGCGCCAGCCGAAGTAAACAGGGTAACCCTGAAGCTTTCTTT. Translating it yields CASRSKQGNPEAFF.

The CDR3: CASSPYRGLSSYEQYV. The CDR3 nucleotides read TGTGCCAGCAGTCCATACAGGGGGTTATCCTCCTACGAGCAGTACGTC. V usage is TRBV2 and J usage is TRBJ2-7; TRBD1 aligns across 8 bases. V lost 5 bases and J lost 0; bases outside the gene matches: 9. The length of the CDR3 is 16 residues. CDR1 and CDR2 from the germline V gene are SNHLY and FYNNEI.

This clonotype was picked up a small number of times. The chain has TRBV27 and TRBJ2-1; 7 bases line up with TRBD1. The CDR3 contains 16 residues. Losses at the gene ends were 6 bases for V and 7 bases for J; bases not matched to a gene: 15. Per germline, CDR1 MNHEY and CDR2 SMNVEV (reference sequence). The CDR3 region is CASSLEETGILNEQFF. CDR3 bases: TGTGCCAGCAGCCTCGAAGAGACAGGGATTCTTAATGAGCAGTTCTTC.

The table lists this clonotype with a few counts. The rearrangement uses TRBV29-1 and TRBJ2-1; 11 bases map to TRBD1. This CDR3 region has 13 residues. In germline, CDR1 is SQVTM, CDR2 ANQGSEA. V was clipped by 4 bases and J by 4 bases; unmatched bases: 0. This CDR3 is CSVGDRGYNEQFF. The CDR3, as DNA: TGCAGCGTTGGGGACAGGGGGTACAATGAGCAGTTCTTC.

Only a few counts were recorded for this clonotype. The genes are TRBV20-1 and TRBJ1-1; D may be TRBD1 (6 bases). V was shortened by 6 bases and J by 3 bases, with 23 bases between the two germline ends. CDR1 and CDR2 (germline): DFQATT, SNEGSKA (reference sequence). The CDR3 sequence is 16 residues long. CDR3 loop: CSAPPSGDPRYTEAFF. The CDR3 bases are TGCAGTGCCCCCCCATCAGGGGACCCGAGGTACACTGAAGCTTTCTTT.

In its sample, this clonotype was seen a few times. The CDR3 region is CSATLGAGAERLEQFF. The CDR3 nucleotides read TGCAGTGCTACCCTCGGGGCGGGGGCCGAGCGGTTGGAGCAGTTCTTC. The gene calls are TRBV20-1 and TRBJ2-1; possibly TRBD2 for D (7 bases). V was trimmed by 4 bases and J by 10 bases, leaving 26 bases between them. The CDR3 sequence is 16 residues long. Germline loops: CDR1 DFQATT, CDR2 SNEGSKA (reference sequence).

This clonotype occurred a few times. CDR3 nucleotide sequence: TGTGCCAGCAGGGAACAGGGAACCGGGGCCAACGTCCTGACTTTC. Amino acids: CASREQGTGANVLTF. The chain links TRBV28 to TRBJ2-6, with D perhaps TRBD1 (6 bases). Per germline, CDR1 MDHEN and CDR2 SYDVKM. V was clipped by 6 bases and J by 4 bases, with 13 bases between them. This CDR3 is built from 15 residues.

This rearrangement joins TRBV5-1 to TRBJ2-2, with D possibly being TRBD2 (6 bases). CDR1 and CDR2 from the germline V gene are SGHRS and YFSETQ. V gave up 3 bases and J gave up 3 bases, with 21 bases separating them. This CDR3 has 18 amino acids. The CDR3 nucleotides are TGCGCCAGCAGCTGGGGGGAAGACAGAACTACCGACACCGGGGAGCTGTTTTTT. Translated, it gives CASSWGEDRTTDTGELFF. The full variable domain, completed using reference TRBV5-1 and TRBJ2-2, is KAGVTQTPRYLIKTRGQQVTLSCSPISGHRSVSWYQQTPGQGLQFLFEYFSETQRNKGNFPGRFSGRQFSNSRSEMNVSTLELGDSALYLCASSWGEDRTTDTGELFFGEGSRLTVL.

The V call is TRBV29-1, the J call TRBJ2-6; D call uncertain. Trimming took off 4 bases at V and 1 base at J, with 8 bases between the two ends. The CDR3 runs 14 residues. Germline V gene sequence: CDR1 SQVTM, CDR2 ANQGSEA. The CDR3 spells CSVVGLSGANVLTF. CDR3 DNA: TGCAGCGTTGTGGGCCTGTCTGGGGCCAACGTCCTGACTTTC.

This clonotype was seen only a few times. The V call is TRBV20-1, the J call TRBJ1-6; 7 bases fit TRBD1. The CDR3 spans 15 residues. V gave up 5 bases and J gave up 3 bases; unmatched junction bases: 7. Germline-derived CDR1 and CDR2 are DFQATT and SNEGSKA (reference sequence). The CDR3 loop reads CSAWDSKNYNSPLHF. The CDR3 DNA reads TGCAGTGCTTGGGACAGCAAAAACTATAATTCACCCCTCCACTTT.

This clonotype was seen a handful of times. This rearrangement joins TRBV7-3 to TRBJ2-1; 7 bases match TRBD1. V dropped 5 bases and J dropped 9; count of bases not matched to a gene: 7. The germline V gene encodes CDR1 SGHTA and CDR2 FQGTGA. This CDR3 is built from 13 residues. This CDR3 is CASSATTGPEQFF. For the CDR3, the DNA is TGTGCCAGCAGCGCCACGACAGGGCCTGAGCAGTTCTTC.

The CDR3: CASSEARHEQYV. The CDR3 DNA reads TGTGCCAGCAGTGAAGCTCGGCACGAGCAGTACGTC. The J gene is TRBJ2-7, the V gene TRBV2; unclear D gene. The CDR3 sequence is 12 residues long. V was cut by 0 bases and J by 5 bases, with 5 bases left in between. Germline V gene sequence: CDR1 SNHLY, CDR2 FYNNEI.

At least ten counts were recorded for this clonotype. In nucleotides, the CDR3 is TGTGCCAGCAGTGACGGGGGGGGGACCACAGATACGCAGTATTTT. The encoded protein is CASSDGGGTTDTQYF. The chain carries TRBV6-4 and TRBJ2-3; 7 positions agree with TRBD2. The CDR3 runs to 15 residues. Germline CDR1 is MRHNA and CDR2 is SNTAGT. V trimming: 2 bases; J trimming: 2 bases; junction bases outside the gene matches: 4.

The chain combines TRBV5-1 with TRBJ2-7; tentatively, D is TRBD2 (6 bases). Germline V gives CDR1 SGHRS, CDR2 YFSETQ. Trimming left V 6 bases short and J 0 bases short, with 13 bases between. This CDR3 region has 14 residues. The CDR3 is CASKVRESSYEQYF. The CDR3 DNA sequence: TGCGCCAGCAAGGTCCGGGAGAGCTCCTACGAGCAGTACTTC.

The chain is built from TRBV3-1 and TRBJ2-3; D possibly corresponds to TRBD2 (7 bases). The germline V gene encodes CDR1 LGHDT and CDR2 YNNKEL (reference sequence). Trimming pared 1 base from V and 5 bases from J, leaving 22 bases between. The CDR3 is 18 amino acids. The CDR3 protein is CASSQGVPGGGRGDTQYF. The CDR3 DNA sequence: TGTGCCAGCAGCCAAGGGGTACCTGGCGGGGGCCGTGGAGATACGCAGTATTTT.

This clonotype was detected only a few times. The chain employs TRBV10-3 and TRBJ2-3, with D possibly TRBD1 on 6 matching bases. The CDR3 consists of 16 residues. V was clipped by 0 bases and J by 5 bases, with 15 bases between them. Per the germline V gene, CDR1 is ENHRY and CDR2 is SYGVKD. For the CDR3, the DNA is TGTGCCATCAGTGAGTCGACAGGCTCAGGAGGAGATACGCAGTATTTT. Protein sequence: CAISESTGSGGDTQYF.

The table lists this clonotype with a few counts. V and J are TRBV27 and TRBJ2-3; 8 bases align to TRBD2. Per the germline V gene, CDR1 is MNHEY and CDR2 is SMNVEV (reference sequence). The CDR3 is 16 residues long. J gave up 1 base and V 2 bases, and 5 bases lay outside the gene matches. The CDR3 coding sequence is TGTGCCAGCAGTTTAAACGGGGGGGTCGGCACAGATACGCAGTATTTT. Amino acids: CASSLNGGVGTDTQYF.

The sample holds a few counts of this clonotype. The CDR3 loop is CASSLSGGSAADTQYF. The CDR3 DNA reads as TGTGCCAGCAGTCTTAGCGGGGGGTCGGCAGCAGATACGCAGTATTTT. This chain connects TRBV7-2 to TRBJ2-3, with 10 bases aligning to TRBD2. This CDR3 is 16 amino acids long. V lost 6 bases to trimming and J lost 4 bases; unmatched junction nucleotides: 10. The germline gives CDR1 SGHTA, CDR2 FQGNSA.